Presented here are 2 T cell receptor beta chains from one specimen sequenced in a study of blood T cell repertoires in COVID-19. TCRdb's table, derived via immunoSEQ multiplex PCR, lists solely in-frame clones and lacks some. The table lists 120,000 to 150,000 clones, 87% of them singletons, with 35% to 40% in the top ten. Sequencing was carried out using peripheral blood. Receptor source: a man aged 45 to 65 who had recovered from COVID-19.

J is TRBJ2-7 and V is TRBV6-6; D uncertain. Germline loops: CDR1 MNHNY, CDR2 SVGAGI (reference sequence). CDR3 length: 15 residues. The V gene lost 5 bases and the J gene lost 4 bases, with 18 bases spanning the gap. The CDR3 loop is CASSHGLEAWYEQYF. The CDR3 DNA reads as TGTGCCAGCAGTCACGGGTTGGAAGCCTGGTACGAGCAGTACTTC.

J is TRBJ1-4 and V is TRBV5-1; D not certain. The CDR3 has 14 residues. Germline V gene lookup returns CDR1 SGHRS and CDR2 YFSETQ. V was pared by 2 bases and J by 1 base, with 6 bases between. CDR3: CASSLSGTNEKLFF. The CDR3 DNA reads TGCGCCAGCAGCTTATCAGGAACTAATGAAAAACTGTTTTTT.